The clone carrying this T cell receptor beta chain was counted ten times or more. Its target is unknown. TCRdb reprocessed the 5' RACE reads with MiXCR, giving one entry per CDR3 protein. The table shows under 300,000 distinct CDR3 sequences, with around 10% occurring only once. The data stem from a study of CD8 T cells in ankylosing spondylitis. Study-wide results and limits: Several of the motif variants were reported before in synovial fluid and blood from reactive arthritis.

Germline-derived CDR1 and CDR2 are SGHDT and YYEEEE. The V gene lost 4 bases and the J gene lost 2 bases, with 14 bases spanning the gap. The CDR3 runs to 15 residues. The receptor was derived from a male donor with ankylosing spondylitis or in good health (not recorded which). The sequenced sample was blood, either unsorted or a sorted T cell fraction (not recorded which). This chain joins TRBV5-6 and TRBJ2-3; D might be TRBD1 (5 bases). CDR3 coding DNA: TGTGCCAGCAGCCTCCTGACAGTACTCACAGATACGCAGTATTTT. It encodes CASSLLTVLTDTQYF.